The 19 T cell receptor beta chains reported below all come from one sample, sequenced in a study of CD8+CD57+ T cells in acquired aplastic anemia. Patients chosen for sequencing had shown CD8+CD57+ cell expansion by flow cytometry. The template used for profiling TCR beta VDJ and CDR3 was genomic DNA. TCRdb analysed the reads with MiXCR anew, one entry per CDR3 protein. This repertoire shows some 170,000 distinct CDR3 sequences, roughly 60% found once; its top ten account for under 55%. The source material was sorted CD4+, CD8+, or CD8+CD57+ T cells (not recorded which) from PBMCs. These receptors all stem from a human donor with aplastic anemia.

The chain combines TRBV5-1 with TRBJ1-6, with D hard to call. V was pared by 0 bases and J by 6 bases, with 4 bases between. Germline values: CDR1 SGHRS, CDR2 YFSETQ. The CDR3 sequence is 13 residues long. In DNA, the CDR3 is TGCGCCAGCAGCTTGGGGACTAATTCACCCCTCCACTTT. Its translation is CASSLGTNSPLHF.

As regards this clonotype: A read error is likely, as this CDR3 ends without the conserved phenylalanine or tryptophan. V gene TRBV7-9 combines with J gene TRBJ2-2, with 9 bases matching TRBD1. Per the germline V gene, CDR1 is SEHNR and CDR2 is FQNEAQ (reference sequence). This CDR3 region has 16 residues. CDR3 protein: CAGSLPTGGRTGELFL. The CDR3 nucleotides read TGTGCCGGCAGCTTACCTACAGGGGGCAGGACCGGGGAGCTGTTTCTT.

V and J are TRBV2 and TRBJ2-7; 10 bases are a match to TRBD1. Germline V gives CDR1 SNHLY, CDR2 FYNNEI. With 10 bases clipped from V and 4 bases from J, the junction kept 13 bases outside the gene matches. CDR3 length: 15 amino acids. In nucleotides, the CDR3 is TGTGCCACCAGCAGCTTTGGACAGGGGGGGTACGAGCAGTACTTC. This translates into CATSSFGQGGYEQYF.

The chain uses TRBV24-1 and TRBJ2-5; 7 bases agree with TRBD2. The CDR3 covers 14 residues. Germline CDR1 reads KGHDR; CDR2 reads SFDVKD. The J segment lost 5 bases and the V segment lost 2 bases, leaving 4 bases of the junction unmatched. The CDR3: CATSDWTRVETQYF. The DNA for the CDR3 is TGTGCCACCAGTGATTGGACTAGGGTGGAGACCCAGTACTTC.

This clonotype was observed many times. The CDR3 here is CASSYWTGNTEAFF. The DNA of the CDR3 is TGTGCCAGCAGTTACTGGACAGGGAACACTGAAGCTTTCTTT. The chain combines TRBV6-5 with TRBJ1-1, with 7 bases that match TRBD1. Germline CDR1 and CDR2: MNHEY and SVGAGI. V dropped 1 base and J dropped 1; count of bases not matched to a gene: 0. The CDR3 extends over 14 amino acids.

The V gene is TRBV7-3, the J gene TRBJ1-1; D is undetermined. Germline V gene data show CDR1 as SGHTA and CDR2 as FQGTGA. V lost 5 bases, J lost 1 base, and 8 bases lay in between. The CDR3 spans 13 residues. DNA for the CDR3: TGTGCCAGCAGCGTTGGACCGAACACTGAAGCTTTCTTT. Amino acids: CASSVGPNTEAFF.

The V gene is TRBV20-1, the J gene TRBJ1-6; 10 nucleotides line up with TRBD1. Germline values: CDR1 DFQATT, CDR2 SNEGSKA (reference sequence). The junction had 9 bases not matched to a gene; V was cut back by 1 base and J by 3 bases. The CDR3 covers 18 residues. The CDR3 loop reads CSARARDRGFGYNSPLHF. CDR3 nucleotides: TGCAGTGCTAGAGCTCGGGACAGGGGCTTCGGCTATAATTCACCCCTCCACTTT.

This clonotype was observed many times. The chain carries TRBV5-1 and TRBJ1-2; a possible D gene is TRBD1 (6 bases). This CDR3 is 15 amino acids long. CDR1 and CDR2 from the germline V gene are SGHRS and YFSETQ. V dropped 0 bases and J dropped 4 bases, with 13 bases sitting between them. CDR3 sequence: CASSLEGGLGYGYTF. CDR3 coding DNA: TGCGCCAGCAGCTTGGAGGGGGGGCTTGGCTATGGCTACACCTTC.

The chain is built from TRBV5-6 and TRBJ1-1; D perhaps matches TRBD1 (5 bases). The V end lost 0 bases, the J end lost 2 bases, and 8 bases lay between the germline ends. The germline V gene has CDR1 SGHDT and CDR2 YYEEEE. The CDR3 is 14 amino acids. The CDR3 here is CASSLGGDNTEAFF. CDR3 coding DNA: TGTGCCAGCAGCTTGGGAGGGGATAACACTGAAGCTTTCTTT.

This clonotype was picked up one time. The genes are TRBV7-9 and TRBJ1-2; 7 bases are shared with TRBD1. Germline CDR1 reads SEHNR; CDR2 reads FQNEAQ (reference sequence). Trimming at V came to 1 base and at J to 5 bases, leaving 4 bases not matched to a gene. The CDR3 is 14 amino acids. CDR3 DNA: TGTGCCAGCAGCTTAGGACAGGGAGATTATGGCTACACCTTC. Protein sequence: CASSLGQGDYGYTF.

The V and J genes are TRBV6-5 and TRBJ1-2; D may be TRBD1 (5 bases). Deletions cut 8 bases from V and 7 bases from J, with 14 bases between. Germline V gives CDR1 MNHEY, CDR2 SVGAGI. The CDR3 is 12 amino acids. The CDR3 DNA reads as TGTGCCAGCGGCGAGGGGCGGGCTGGCTACACCTTC. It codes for CASGEGRAGYTF.

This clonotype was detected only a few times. This CDR3 is CASSLGIAGDTQYF. CDR3 nucleotides: TGTGCCAGCAGTCTAGGGATTGCGGGAGATACGCAGTATTTT. The chain employs TRBV7-6 and TRBJ2-3; D possibly corresponds to TRBD2 (5 bases). V was shortened by 6 bases and J by 5 bases, with 15 bases between the two germline ends. The CDR3 has 14 amino acids. CDR1 and CDR2 from the germline V gene are SGHVS and FNYEAQ.

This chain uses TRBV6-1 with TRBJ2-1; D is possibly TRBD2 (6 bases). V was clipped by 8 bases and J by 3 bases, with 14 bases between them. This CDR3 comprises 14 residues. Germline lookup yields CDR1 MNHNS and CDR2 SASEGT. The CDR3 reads CASSGLADYNEQFF. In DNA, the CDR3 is TGTGCCAGCTCGGGACTGGCCGACTACAATGAGCAGTTCTTC.

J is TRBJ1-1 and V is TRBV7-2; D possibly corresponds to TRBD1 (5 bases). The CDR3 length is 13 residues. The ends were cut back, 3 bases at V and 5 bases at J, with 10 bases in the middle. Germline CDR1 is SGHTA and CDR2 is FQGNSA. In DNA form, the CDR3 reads TGTGCCAGCAGCTTCAGGGAAGTGACTGAAGCTTTCTTT. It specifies CASSFREVTEAFF.

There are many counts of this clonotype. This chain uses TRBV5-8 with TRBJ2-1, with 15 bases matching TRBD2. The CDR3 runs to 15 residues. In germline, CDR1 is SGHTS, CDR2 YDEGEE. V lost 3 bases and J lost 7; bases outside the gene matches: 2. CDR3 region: CASSSGLAGGNEQFF. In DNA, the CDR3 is TGTGCCAGCAGCTCCGGACTAGCGGGGGGGAATGAGCAGTTCTTC. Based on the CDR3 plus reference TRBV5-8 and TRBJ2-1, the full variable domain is EAGVTQSPTHLIKTRGQQATLRCSPISGHTSVYWYQQALGLGLQFLLWYDEGEERNRGNFPPRFSGRQFPNYSSELNVNALELEDSALYLCASSSGLAGGNEQFFGPGTRLTVL.

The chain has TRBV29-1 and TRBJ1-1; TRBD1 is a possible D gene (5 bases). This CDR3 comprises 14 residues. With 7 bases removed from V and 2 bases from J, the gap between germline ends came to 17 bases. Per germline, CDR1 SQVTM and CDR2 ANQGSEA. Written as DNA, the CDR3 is TGCAGCGGGGAACTCGGGGGGAGCAACACTGAAGCTTTCTTT. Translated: CSGELGGSNTEAFF.

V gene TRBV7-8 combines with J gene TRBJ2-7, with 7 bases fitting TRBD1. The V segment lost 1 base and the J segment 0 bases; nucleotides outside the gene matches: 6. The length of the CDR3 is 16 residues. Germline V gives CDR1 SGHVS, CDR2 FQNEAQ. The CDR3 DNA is TGTGCCAGCAGCTTAGGAGGGACAGTGAGCTCCTACGAGCAGTACTTC. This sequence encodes CASSLGGTVSSYEQYF.

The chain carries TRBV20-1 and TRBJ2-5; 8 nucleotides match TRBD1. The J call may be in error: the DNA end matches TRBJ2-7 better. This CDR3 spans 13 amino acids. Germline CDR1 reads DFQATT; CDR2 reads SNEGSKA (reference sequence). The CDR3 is CSASRQGSYEQYF. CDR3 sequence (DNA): TGCAGTGCTAGTCGACAGGGGTCCTACGAGCAGTACTTC.

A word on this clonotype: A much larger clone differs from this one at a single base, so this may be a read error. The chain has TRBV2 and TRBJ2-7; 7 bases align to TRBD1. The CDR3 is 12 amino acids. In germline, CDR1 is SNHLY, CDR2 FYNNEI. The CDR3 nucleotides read TGTGCCGGCAGGGGGACAGCCTACGAGCAGTACTTC. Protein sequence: CAGRGTAYEQYF.